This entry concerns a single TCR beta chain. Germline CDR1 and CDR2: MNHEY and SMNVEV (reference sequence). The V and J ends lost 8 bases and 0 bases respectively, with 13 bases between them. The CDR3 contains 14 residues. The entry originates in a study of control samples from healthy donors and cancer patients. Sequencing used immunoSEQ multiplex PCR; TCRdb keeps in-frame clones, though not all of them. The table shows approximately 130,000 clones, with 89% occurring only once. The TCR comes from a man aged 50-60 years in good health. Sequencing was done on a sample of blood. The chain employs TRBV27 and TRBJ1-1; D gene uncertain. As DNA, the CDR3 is TGTGCCAGCCGACCTGGGCAGTTGAACACTGAAGCTTTCTTT. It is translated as CASRPGQLNTEAFF.